The 26 T cell receptor beta chains listed next were all sequenced from one sample in a study of identical twins. TCRdb re-called the 5' RACE reads through MiXCR, storing one row per CDR3 protein. The data show hundreds of thousands of distinct CDR3 sequences, with around 20% seen just once and roughly 4.3% held by the top ten. The same sample was also studied in work on T cells expressing NK-cell markers.

Specimen: PBMCs. These receptors were obtained from a woman under 30 in good health.

CDR3 protein: CASSTRTSGFQFF. In DNA, the CDR3 is TGTGCCAGCAGTACCCGGACTAGCGGGTTTCAGTTCTTC. The V call is TRBV6-2 or TRBV6-3, the J call TRBJ2-1, with 11 bases that match TRBD2. Germline V gene data show CDR1 as MNHEY and CDR2 as SVGEGT. The trim removed 5 bases at V and 13 bases at J, leaving 7 bases unmatched. This CDR3 spans 13 amino acids.

V and J are TRBV10-3 and TRBJ2-7; a possible D gene is TRBD1 (6 bases). The CDR3 length is 13 residues. The ends were cut back, 5 bases at V and 2 bases at J, with 10 bases in the middle. CDR1 ENHRY and CDR2 SYGVKD come from the germline V gene. The CDR3 loop is CAISLTGTYEQYF. CDR3 in DNA: TGTGCCATCAGTCTTACAGGGACCTACGAGCAGTACTTC.

The gene calls are TRBV20-1 and TRBJ2-1, with 8 bases lining up with TRBD2. Germline trimming cut 3 bases from V and 7 bases from J; bases unmatched to any gene: 2. The CDR3 spans 12 residues. Germline-derived CDR1 and CDR2 are DFQATT and SNEGSKA (reference sequence). CDR3 region: CSARAGGNEQFF. The CDR3 bases are TGCAGTGCTAGGGCGGGAGGAAATGAGCAGTTCTTC.

The chain links TRBV6-6 to TRBJ2-2, with D possibly matching TRBD2 (6 bases). This CDR3 has 11 amino acids. CDR1 and CDR2 from the germline V gene are MNHNY and SVGAGI (reference sequence). Trimming pared 8 bases from V and 9 bases from J, leaving 10 bases between. CDR3 bases: TGTGCCAGCCTGGCGGGACGGGAGCTGTTTTTT. It specifies CASLAGRELFF.

This clonotype came up a few times. At one end, the junction sequence differs from germline, possibly due to a read error. The genes are TRBV20-1 and TRBJ1-4; maybe TRBD1 (6 bases). Germline V gives CDR1 DFQATT, CDR2 SNEGSKA (reference sequence). CDR3 length equals 15 residues. The CDR3 nucleotides are TGCAGTGCTAGAGGCCTACAGGGAACTAAAGAAAAACTGTTTTTT. As protein: CSARGLQGTKEKLFF.

This clonotype turned up a few times. The V and J genes are TRBV24-1 and TRBJ2-1; D is uncertain. The CDR3 length is 12 residues. Germline CDR1 reads KGHDR; CDR2 reads SFDVKD. The V and J ends lost 7 bases and 6 bases respectively, with 9 bases between them. CDR3 nucleotide sequence: TGTGCCACCAGCACATCGGCCAATGAGCAGTTCTTC. This translates into CATSTSANEQFF.

This clonotype occurred a few times. The chain links TRBV20-1 to TRBJ2-1; 14 bases fit TRBD2. CDR3 length: 17 amino acids. V was pared by 5 bases and J by 4 bases, with 10 bases of the junction left unmatched. The germline V gene encodes CDR1 DFQATT and CDR2 SNEGSKA (reference sequence). The CDR3 region has the DNA TGCAGTGCTCAGAGGGGGACTAGCGGGGGTGTATACAATGAGCAGTTCTTC. This gives the protein CSAQRGTSGGVYNEQFF.

The chain uses TRBV9 and TRBJ2-1; no clear D. Per the germline V gene, CDR1 is SGDLS and CDR2 is YYNGEE. Trimming stripped 4 bases from V and 2 bases from J, with 10 bases between. The CDR3 has 14 residues. The CDR3 protein is CASSQSGPYNEQFF. In DNA form, the CDR3 reads TGTGCCAGCAGCCAATCCGGGCCCTACAATGAGCAGTTCTTC.

This chain joins TRBV20-1 and TRBJ2-1, with 8 bases that match TRBD2. This CDR3 region has 14 residues. J was trimmed by 3 bases and V by 6 bases; bases with no gene match: 7. Germline CDR1 DFQATT, CDR2 SNEGSKA (reference sequence). CDR3 DNA sequence: TGCAGTGCCACGACCGGGACTAGCTACAATGAGCAGTTCTTC. It translates to CSATTGTSYNEQFF.

This clonotype came up a few times. V usage is TRBV20-1 and J usage is TRBJ2-1, with D unclear. V lost 3 bases to trimming and J lost 10 bases, with 13 bases between them. Per germline, CDR1 DFQATT and CDR2 SNEGSKA (reference sequence). The CDR3 contains 12 residues. The CDR3 protein is CSASIDPREQFF. CDR3 DNA sequence: TGCAGTGCTAGCATTGACCCCAGGGAGCAGTTCTTC.

The chain joins TRBV23-1 to TRBJ2-1; the D gene is possibly TRBD1 (6 bases). TRBV23-1 carries the ORF label, with uncertain function. This CDR3 spans 15 amino acids. V dropped 2 bases and J dropped 7 bases, with 15 bases sitting between them. The CDR3 loop is CASSQPRPTGNEQFF. CDR3 nucleotide sequence: TGCGCCAGCAGTCAACCCCGACCCACAGGGAATGAGCAGTTCTTC.

Many counts were recorded for this clonotype. The chain has TRBV6-1 and TRBJ2-5; the D gene is possibly TRBD2 (5 bases). CDR3 size: 17 residues. Germline CDR1 is MNHNS and CDR2 is SASEGT. V lost 1 base to trimming and J lost 4 bases, with 19 bases between them. The CDR3 region is CASSEDTTGSSRETQYF. As DNA, the CDR3 is TGTGCCAGCAGTGAAGATACTACGGGAAGTTCTCGAGAGACCCAGTACTTC.

This chain's CDR3 is CSARGDFSGSGEQYF. DNA of the CDR3: TGCAGTGCTAGGGGGGACTTCTCCGGCTCTGGCGAGCAGTACTTC. The gene calls are TRBV20-1 and TRBJ2-7; tentatively, D is TRBD2 (6 bases). V was pared by 3 bases and J by 6 bases, with 21 bases between. The germline gives CDR1 DFQATT, CDR2 SNEGSKA (reference sequence). The CDR3 loop spans 15 amino acids.

The gene calls are TRBV27 and TRBJ2-5; 9 bases are shared with TRBD2. The germline CDR1 and CDR2 sequences are MNHEY and SMNVEV (reference sequence). This CDR3 is built from 16 residues. V dropped 0 bases and J dropped 2; count of bases not matched to a gene: 4. CDR3 sequence: CASSLSRAGGQETQYF. The CDR3 DNA follows: TGTGCCAGCAGTTTATCGCGAGCGGGGGGTCAAGAGACCCAGTACTTC.

This clonotype was detected only a few times. This chain uses TRBV20-1 with TRBJ2-4; 7 positions match TRBD2. The CDR3 runs to 17 residues. CDR1 is DFQATT and CDR2 is SNEGSKA in the germline V gene (reference sequence). J gave up 6 bases and V 3 bases, and 17 bases lay outside the gene matches. The CDR3 nucleotides read TGCAGTGCTAGGGGCCGCCTAGAGGGACTATATCCAAACATTCAGTACTTC. Amino acids: CSARGRLEGLYPNIQYF.

V gene TRBV20-1 combines with J gene TRBJ2-7; 8 bases align to TRBD1. Germline V lookup: CDR1 DFQATT, CDR2 SNEGSKA (reference sequence). The CDR3 covers 13 residues. Trimming took 5 bases from V and 2 from J; bases not matched to a gene: 5. CDR3 in DNA: TGCAGTGCTCCCCGGGACAGGCCCTACGAGCAGTACTTC. This encodes CSAPRDRPYEQYF.

As concerns this clonotype: Mismatch with germline at one junction end may stem from a read error. The chain recombines TRBV5-1 with TRBJ2-5; possible D gene TRBD2, 5 bases. Germline V CDR1 and CDR2: SGHRS, YFSETQ. The CDR3 sequence is 16 residues long. This CDR3 is CVSSLDPIGVQETQYF. The CDR3 region has the DNA TGCGTCAGCAGCTTGGACCCGATCGGGGTGCAAGAGACCCAGTACTTC. Filled out from reference TRBV5-1 and TRBJ2-5, the complete variable domain reads KAGVTQTPRYLIKTRGQQVTLSCSPISGHRSVSWYQQTPGQGLQFLFEYFSETQRNKGNFPGRFSGRQFSNSRSEMNVSTLELGDSALYLCVSSLDPIGVQETQYFGPGTRLLVL.

This sequence joins TRBV12-3 or TRBV12-4 and TRBJ2-3, with D possibly being TRBD1 (6 bases). The V gene lost 6 bases and the J gene lost 8 bases, with 9 bases spanning the gap. There are 11 residues in the CDR3. The CDR3 reads CASRIGGTQYF. CDR3 in DNA: TGTGCCAGCAGGATAGGGGGTACGCAGTATTTT.

This clonotype has a handful of counts. The genes are TRBV7-2 and TRBJ2-1; a possible D gene is TRBD2 (6 bases). The CDR3 length is 16 residues. The V gene lost 5 bases and the J gene lost 4 bases, with 18 bases spanning the gap. Per the germline V gene, CDR1 is SGHTA and CDR2 is FQGNSA. In DNA form, the CDR3 reads TGTGCCAGCAGCCCGAGTTCCAGCGGGTATTACAATGAGCAGTTCTTC. It encodes CASSPSSSGYYNEQFF.

The sample holds a few counts of this clonotype. The rearrangement uses TRBV29-1 and TRBJ2-1, with D perhaps given as TRBD1 or TRBD2 (6 bases each). The V gene's germline CDR1 is SQVTM and CDR2 ANQGSEA. Trimming cost V 3 bases and J 6 bases, with 18 bases left between them. The CDR3 consists of 15 residues. CDR3 bases: TGCAGCGTTGAGGGGGCGGGAAGAGGCCTCAATGAGCAGTTCTTC. It yields the protein CSVEGAGRGLNEQFF.

The gene calls are TRBV7-2 and TRBJ2-7; TRBD2 agrees at 10 bases. The CDR3 spans 15 residues. The ends lost 5 bases at V and 6 bases at J; junction bases unmatched: 10. Germline assignment: CDR1 SGHTA and CDR2 FQGNSA. CDR3 sequence reads: CASSMLAGEGAEQYF. In DNA, the CDR3 is TGTGCCAGCAGCATGCTAGCGGGAGAGGGTGCCGAGCAGTACTTC.

This rearrangement joins TRBV6-1 to TRBJ2-1; D might be TRBD1 or TRBD2, each matching 5 bases. CDR3 length: 14 amino acids. The V end lost 7 bases, the J end lost 8 bases, and 18 bases lay between the germline ends. The V gene's germline CDR1 is MNHNS and CDR2 SASEGT. In nucleotides, the CDR3 is TGTGCCAGCACCCAGGACTTGCCCAGGGATGAGCAGTTCTTC. Its protein product is CASTQDLPRDEQFF.

This clonotype was seen a handful of times. The chain links TRBV5-1 to TRBJ2-6; D remains unclear. Trimming stripped 2 bases from V and 0 bases from J, with 6 bases between. This CDR3 is built from 15 residues. CDR1 is SGHRS, CDR2 YFSETQ, per germline. The DNA of the CDR3 is TGCGCCAGCAGCTTTTTGTACTCTGGGGCCAACGTCCTGACTTTC. The encoded protein is CASSFLYSGANVLTF.

There are a few counts of this clonotype. CDR3 loop: CASSQLPRLAVFF. The CDR3 bases are TGTGCCAGCAGCCAGCTCCCGAGACTAGCGGTGTTCTTC. This chain uses TRBV14 with TRBJ2-1, with 9 positions matching TRBD2. With 3 bases clipped from V and 15 bases from J, the junction kept 9 bases outside the gene matches. The CDR3 has 13 residues. Germline V CDR1 and CDR2: SGHDN, FVKESK.

In its sample, this clonotype was seen a few times. The genes are TRBV7-2 and TRBJ2-7; D is ambiguous. Trimming stripped 5 bases from V and 7 bases from J, with 12 bases between. This CDR3 has 12 residues. The germline gives CDR1 SGHTA, CDR2 FQGNSA. CDR3 bases: TGTGCCAGCAGCGCTTTGGGCCGGGAGCAGTACTTC. It is translated as CASSALGREQYF.

V gene TRBV20-1 combines with J gene TRBJ1-3; no clear D. Trimming stripped 0 bases from V and 0 bases from J, with 6 bases between. CDR3 length: 14 amino acids. In germline, CDR1 is DFQATT, CDR2 SNEGSKA (reference sequence). CDR3 sequence reads: CSARDHSSGNTIYF. CDR3 DNA sequence: TGCAGTGCTAGAGACCATAGCTCTGGAAACACCATATATTTT.